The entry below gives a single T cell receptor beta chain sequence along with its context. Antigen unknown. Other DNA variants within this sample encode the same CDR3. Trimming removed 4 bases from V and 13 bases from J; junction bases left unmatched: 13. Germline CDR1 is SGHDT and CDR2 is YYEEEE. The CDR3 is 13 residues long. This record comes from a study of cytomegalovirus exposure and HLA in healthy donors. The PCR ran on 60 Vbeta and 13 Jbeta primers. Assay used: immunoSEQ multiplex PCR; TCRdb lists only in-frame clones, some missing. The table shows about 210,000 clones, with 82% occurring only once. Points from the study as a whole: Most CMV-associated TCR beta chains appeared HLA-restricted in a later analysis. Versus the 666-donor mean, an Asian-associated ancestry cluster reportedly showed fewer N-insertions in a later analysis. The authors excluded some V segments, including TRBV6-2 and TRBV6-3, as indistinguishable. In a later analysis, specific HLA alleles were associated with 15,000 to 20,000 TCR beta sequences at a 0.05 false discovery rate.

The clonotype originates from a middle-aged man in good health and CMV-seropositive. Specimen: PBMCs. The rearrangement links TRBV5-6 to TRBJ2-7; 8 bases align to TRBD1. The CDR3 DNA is TGTGCCAGCAGCGCCCCCGCCGGGACAGGCTACTACTTC. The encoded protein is CASSAPAGTGYYF.